The 30 T cell receptor beta chains given below trace back to one sample, sequenced in a study of T cell changes during pregnancy in multiple sclerosis. Sequenced by immunoSEQ multiplex PCR; TCRdb stores in-frame clones only, minus some. Here the sample spans about 75,000 clones, about 93% being singletons. This material consisted of CD4+ T cells from peripheral blood mononuclear cells, taken after pregnancy. The receptor source for this set is a female donor with multiple sclerosis, enrolled in a pregnancy study.

This chain uses TRBV5-6 with TRBJ1-1; 10 bases are a match to TRBD1. CDR1 SGHDT and CDR2 YYEEEE come from the germline V gene. V was pared by 1 base and J by 11 bases, with 2 bases of the junction left unmatched. CDR3 length equals 12 residues. The CDR3 sequence: CASSLRQGAAFF. CDR3 sequence (DNA): TGTGCCAGCAGCTTGAGACAGGGGGCGGCTTTCTTT.

The V and J genes are TRBV25-1 and TRBJ2-3; 7 bases line up with TRBD1. The CDR3 has 16 amino acids. The V gene's germline CDR1 is MGHDK and CDR2 SYGVNS. V shed 5 bases and J 2 bases; nucleotides not matched to a gene: 10. This CDR3 is CASSLGDSLITDTQYF. Written as DNA, the CDR3 is TGTGCCAGCAGTCTGGGGGACAGCCTAATCACAGATACGCAGTATTTT.

The V and J genes are TRBV27 and TRBJ2-2; 8 bases agree with TRBD2. The CDR3 is 14 residues long. In germline, CDR1 is MNHEY, CDR2 SMNVEV (reference sequence). V shed 9 bases and J 0 bases; nucleotides not matched to a gene: 3. In DNA form, the CDR3 reads TGTGCCAGTCGTAGCGGGGCGAACACCGGGGAGCTGTTTTTT. Amino acid sequence: CASRSGANTGELFF.

V gene TRBV6-5 combines with J gene TRBJ2-5, with 8 bases identical to TRBD2. This CDR3 spans 14 amino acids. Germline lookup yields CDR1 MNHEY and CDR2 SVGAGI. V was pared by 6 bases and J by 7 bases, with 10 bases of the junction left unmatched. CDR3: CASSPLAALGTQYF. The CDR3 bases are TGTGCCAGCAGCCCACTAGCGGCCTTGGGGACCCAGTACTTC.

This chain uses TRBV5-4 with TRBJ1-4; D call uncertain. V lost 0 bases to trimming and J lost 5 bases, with 5 bases between them. This CDR3 spans 13 amino acids. CDR1 and CDR2 (germline): SGHNT, YYREEE (reference sequence). As DNA, the CDR3 is TGTGCCAGCAGCTTGGACTCGAATGAAAAACTGTTTTTT. It translates to CASSLDSNEKLFF.

The V call is TRBV30, the J call TRBJ1-5; D not certain. There are 15 residues in the CDR3. The germline V gene has CDR1 GTSNPN and CDR2 SVGIG (reference sequence). Trimming left V 0 bases short and J 5 bases short, with 14 bases between. CDR3: CAWSVGSGGHQPQHF. In DNA form, the CDR3 reads TGTGCCTGGAGTGTAGGCAGTGGAGGGCATCAGCCCCAGCATTTT.

This clone was observed once. The CDR3 DNA is TGTGCCAGCAGCCAAGGACTCGGGACCTACGAGCAGTACTTC. Translation: CASSQGLGTYEQYF. The chain is built from TRBV4-2 and TRBJ2-7; D might be TRBD2 (5 bases). The CDR3 is 14 amino acids. With 1 base removed from V and 2 bases from J, the gap between germline ends came to 9 bases. Germline V gene data show CDR1 as LGHNA and CDR2 as YNFKEQ.

The chain is built from TRBV7-9 and TRBJ2-1; TRBD2 aligns across 11 bases. From germline, CDR1 is SEHNR and CDR2 FQNEAQ (reference sequence). Unmatched junction bases numbered 4, after V lost 3 bases and J lost 6 bases. There are 15 residues in the CDR3. In nucleotides, the CDR3 is TGTGCCAGCAGCTTTAGCGGGAGGGCCCGCAATGAGCAGTTCTTC. Its protein product is CASSFSGRARNEQFF.

This sequence joins TRBV19 and TRBJ2-5; possible D gene TRBD1, 6 bases. The CDR3 is 14 amino acids. Trimming took 5 bases from V and 3 from J, leaving 13 bases between them. Germline CDR1 and CDR2: LNHDA and SQIVND (reference sequence). CDR3 nucleotide sequence: TGTGCCAGTAGTGCGGACAGACGTGAAGAGACCCAGTACTTC. Its protein product is CASSADRREETQYF.

This clone was seen only once. This sequence joins TRBV6-5 and TRBJ2-7, with TRBD1 matching 10 bases. Germline lookup yields CDR1 MNHEY and CDR2 SVGAGI. The CDR3 contains 16 residues. After removal of 2 bases from V and 3 bases from J, the junction contained 7 bases not matched to a gene. This chain's CDR3 is CASSYGGTGDYYEQYF. In nucleotides, the CDR3 is TGTGCCAGCAGTTACGGGGGGACAGGGGATTACTACGAGCAGTACTTC.

This chain connects TRBV27 to TRBJ1-1, with 9 positions matching TRBD1. After removal of 3 bases from V and 0 bases from J, the junction contained 14 bases not matched to a gene. The CDR3 runs 19 residues. Per the germline V gene, CDR1 is MNHEY and CDR2 is SMNVEV (reference sequence). The CDR3 coding sequence is TGTGCCAGCAGTTTCCGAGGACAGGGGCTATGGGACATGAACACTGAAGCTTTCTTT. Its protein product is CASSFRGQGLWDMNTEAFF.

The rearrangement links TRBV5-1 to TRBJ2-7, with 13 bases aligning to TRBD2. V was clipped by 0 bases and J by 6 bases; unmatched bases: 12. The CDR3 length is 18 residues. From germline, CDR1 is SGHRS and CDR2 YFSETQ. The CDR3 protein is CASSLGGTSGMSLSEQYF. CDR3 bases: TGCGCCAGCAGCTTGGGTGGGACTAGCGGGATGAGCCTCTCCGAGCAGTACTTC. Looking up the rest from reference TRBV5-1 and TRBJ2-7 gives the full variable domain: KAGVTQTPRYLIKTRGQQVTLSCSPISGHRSVSWYQQTPGQGLQFLFEYFSETQRNKGNFPGRFSGRQFSNSRSEMNVSTLELGDSALYLCASSLGGTSGMSLSEQYFGPGTRLTVT.

The chain couples TRBV9 to TRBJ1-3, with 8 nucleotides matching TRBD1. This CDR3 contains 17 residues. The germline CDR1 and CDR2 sequences are SGDLS and YYNGEE. J lost 0 bases, V lost 3 bases, and 8 bases had no gene match. In DNA, the CDR3 is TGTGCCAGCAGCGCAACAGGGGGACAAGCCTCTGGAAACACCATATATTTT. Protein sequence: CASSATGGQASGNTIYF.

The chain links TRBV19 to TRBJ2-1; 11 bases are shared with TRBD2. The CDR3 contains 18 residues. After removal of 2 bases from V and 7 bases from J, the junction contained 13 bases not matched to a gene. The germline CDR1 and CDR2 sequences are LNHDA and SQIVND (reference sequence). The CDR3 is CASSISWSGLAGGNEQFF. CDR3 DNA: TGTGCCAGTAGTATAAGTTGGTCGGGGCTAGCGGGAGGTAATGAGCAGTTCTTC.

The rearrangement joins TRBV6-5 to TRBJ2-2; TRBD1 is a possible D gene (7 bases). The CDR3 sequence is 14 residues long. Trimming stripped 8 bases from V and 5 bases from J, with 15 bases between. Per germline, CDR1 MNHEY and CDR2 SVGAGI. The CDR3 coding sequence is TGTGCCAGCCGCTCGACAGGGAGGACCGGGGAGCTGTTTTTT. It yields the protein CASRSTGRTGELFF.

The gene calls are TRBV5-6 and TRBJ2-3, with D possibly TRBD2 on 5 matching bases. This CDR3 is built from 14 residues. Germline V gene sequence: CDR1 SGHDT, CDR2 YYEEEE. Trimming removed 0 bases from V and 3 bases from J, with 8 bases in between. CDR3 DNA sequence: TGTGCCAGCAGCTTGGGACTATCAACAGATACGCAGTATTTT. Its protein is CASSLGLSTDTQYF.

The V and J genes are TRBV18 and TRBJ2-7; TRBD1 aligns across 8 bases. The V and J ends lost 4 bases and 1 base, in that order; junction bases with no gene match: 9. CDR3 length: 16 residues. Germline V CDR1 and CDR2: KGHSH, LQKENI. In DNA, the CDR3 is TGTGCCAGCTCACGAGGACAGGGTTCCGCATCCTACGAGCAGTACTTC. It encodes CASSRGQGSASYEQYF.

V gene TRBV2 combines with J gene TRBJ2-7; 9 bases are a match to TRBD1. The germline CDR1 and CDR2 sequences are SNHLY and FYNNEI. The CDR3 is made up of 13 amino acids. V lost 6 bases and J lost 5; bases outside the gene matches: 5. CDR3 in DNA: TGTGCCAGCAGAGGGACAGGGTGGAACGAGCAGTACTTC. Translated, it gives CASRGTGWNEQYF.

This chain joins TRBV4-3 and TRBJ2-7; possibly TRBD2 for D (6 bases). Trimming removed 0 bases at V and 3 bases at J, with 15 bases between. This CDR3 is 16 amino acids long. Germline CDR1 LGHNA, CDR2 YSLEER. CDR3 in DNA: TGCGCCAGCAGCCAAGAGGGGGGTCTACCACACTACGAGCAGTACTTC. Translation gives CASSQEGGLPHYEQYF.

The rearrangement joins TRBV29-1 to TRBJ1-2; 10 bases agree with TRBD1. Germline V gives CDR1 SQVTM, CDR2 ANQGSEA. J gave up 6 bases and V 7 bases, and 11 bases lay outside the gene matches. CDR3 size: 14 residues. DNA of the CDR3: TGCAGCGCCCTCGGGACAGGGGTAGGGGATGGCTACACCTTC. Amino acids: CSALGTGVGDGYTF.

This clone has just one count. The chain couples TRBV28 to TRBJ1-4, with a weak D call TRBD1 (6 bases). CDR3 length: 15 amino acids. Germline V gives CDR1 MDHEN, CDR2 SYDVKM. Trimming removed 4 bases at V and 7 bases at J, with 16 bases between. The CDR3 nucleotides are TGTGCCAGCAGTTCCTCAGGGGAGGGCGGTGAAAAACTGTTTTTT. This translates into CASSSSGEGGEKLFF.

With regard to this clone: This specimen includes other DNA sequences encoding the same CDR3. CDR3: CATQTGGDYEQYF. The DNA for the CDR3 is TGTGCCACCCAGACAGGGGGGGACTACGAGCAGTACTTC. The chain couples TRBV10-3 to TRBJ2-7; the match to TRBD1 covers 9 bases. J was trimmed by 3 bases and V by 10 bases; bases with no gene match: 7. The CDR3 loop spans 13 amino acids. Looked up from germline, CDR1 is ENHRY and CDR2 is SYGVKD.

The rearrangement uses TRBV25-1 and TRBJ2-2; TRBD1 matches 7 bases. Germline CDR1 reads MGHDK; CDR2 reads SYGVNS. J was trimmed by 1 base and V by 0 bases; bases with no gene match: 2. The CDR3 runs to 16 residues. CDR3 amino acids: CASSEYGTENTGELFF. The DNA of the CDR3 is TGTGCCAGCAGTGAATACGGGACAGAGAACACCGGGGAGCTGTTTTTT.

The genes are TRBV6-1 and TRBJ2-2; a weak D match, TRBD1 (6 bases). Trimming removed 7 bases at V and 2 bases at J, with 14 bases between. Germline V CDR1 and CDR2: MNHNS, SASEGT. The CDR3 spans 15 residues. The CDR3: CASKGPGQNTGELFF. Written as DNA, the CDR3 is TGTGCCAGCAAAGGACCGGGACAAAACACCGGGGAGCTGTTTTTT.

This clone occurred a few times. V and J are TRBV19 and TRBJ1-2, with D possibly being TRBD1 (5 bases). V was cut by 7 bases and J by 7 bases, with 22 bases left in between. The CDR3 runs 15 residues. The germline CDR1 and CDR2 sequences are LNHDA and SQIVND (reference sequence). The CDR3 coding sequence is TGTGCCAGTACTACCCCCGGGAGAGGGGTCGGTGGCTACACCTTC. Translated, it gives CASTTPGRGVGGYTF.

V usage is TRBV7-2 and J usage is TRBJ2-5, with 11 positions matching TRBD2. The CDR3 covers 18 residues. Germline CDR1 SGHTA, CDR2 FQGNSA. J gave up 4 bases and V 3 bases, and 13 bases lay outside the gene matches. CDR3 sequence: CASSFGTGVAGGGETQYF. Here the CDR3 DNA reads TGTGCCAGCAGCTTTGGAACGGGGGTAGCGGGAGGGGGAGAGACCCAGTACTTC.

V usage is TRBV28 and J usage is TRBJ2-5, with 8 nucleotides matching TRBD2. J lost 5 bases, V lost 7 bases, and 6 bases had no gene match. There are 13 residues in the CDR3. The germline V gene encodes CDR1 MDHEN and CDR2 SYDVKM. Here the CDR3 DNA reads TGTGCCAGCACCGGGAGGGCCTTGGAGACCCAGTACTTC. The encoded protein is CASTGRALETQYF.

J is TRBJ1-5 and V is TRBV28; unclear D gene. The CDR3 runs 13 residues. Germline values: CDR1 MDHEN, CDR2 SYDVKM. V was clipped by 7 bases and J by 11 bases, with 18 bases between them. Here the CDR3 reads CASTAPKVEAQHF. In DNA form, the CDR3 reads TGTGCCAGCACCGCTCCCAAGGTGGAGGCCCAGCATTTT. The complete variable domain, with remaining parts taken from reference TRBV28 and TRBJ1-5, reads DVKVTQSSRYLVKRTGEKVFLECVQDMDHENMFWYRQDPGLGLRLIYFSYDVKMKEKGDIPEGYSVSREKKERFSLILESASTNQTSMYLCASTAPKVEAQHFGDGTRLSIL.

The rearrangement joins TRBV9 to TRBJ2-5, with a tentative D call TRBD2 (6 bases). V was clipped by 0 bases and J by 2 bases, with 14 bases between them. Per the germline V gene, CDR1 is SGDLS and CDR2 is YYNGEE. The CDR3 contains 16 residues. Here the CDR3 DNA reads TGTGCCAGCAGCGTAGCCCCGGGTGGGGGGCAAGAGACCCAGTACTTC. Amino acids: CASSVAPGGGQETQYF.

This chain links TRBV5-1 with TRBJ1-1; D is undetermined. The CDR3 totals 14 residues. V gave up 0 bases and J gave up 7 bases, with 13 bases separating them. Looked up from germline, CDR1 is SGHRS and CDR2 is YFSETQ. The CDR3 loop is CASSLGHDVGEAFF. In DNA, the CDR3 is TGCGCCAGCAGCTTGGGACACGACGTCGGTGAAGCTTTCTTT.